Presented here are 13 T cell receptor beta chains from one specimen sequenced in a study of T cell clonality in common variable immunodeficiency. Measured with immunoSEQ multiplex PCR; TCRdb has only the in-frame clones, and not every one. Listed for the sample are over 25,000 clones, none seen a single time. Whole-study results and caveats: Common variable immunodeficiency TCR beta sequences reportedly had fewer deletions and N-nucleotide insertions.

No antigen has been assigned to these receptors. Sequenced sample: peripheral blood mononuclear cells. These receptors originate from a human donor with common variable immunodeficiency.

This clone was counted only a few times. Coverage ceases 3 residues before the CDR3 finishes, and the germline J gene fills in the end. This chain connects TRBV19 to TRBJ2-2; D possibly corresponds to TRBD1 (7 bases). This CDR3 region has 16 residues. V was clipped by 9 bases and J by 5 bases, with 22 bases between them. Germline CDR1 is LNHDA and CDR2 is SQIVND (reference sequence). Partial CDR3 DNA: TGTGCCAGCCTAGGAGGGGGCAAAGGAGTTACCGGGGAG. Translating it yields CASLGGGKGVTGE. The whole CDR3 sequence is CASLGGGKGVTGELFF.

Here the CDR3 reads CASSYGQQTYGYTF. The covered CDR3 bases are TGTGCCAGCAGTTATGGGCAGCAGACCTATGGC. The chain employs TRBV6-2 or TRBV6-3 and TRBJ1-2; D gene unclear. The observed sequence ends 3 residues before the CDR3 terminus, with the missing tail filled in from the germline J gene. The ends were cut back, 3 bases at V and 4 bases at J, with 12 bases in the middle. Germline CDR1 and CDR2: MNHEY and SVGEGT. The CDR3 has 14 amino acids.

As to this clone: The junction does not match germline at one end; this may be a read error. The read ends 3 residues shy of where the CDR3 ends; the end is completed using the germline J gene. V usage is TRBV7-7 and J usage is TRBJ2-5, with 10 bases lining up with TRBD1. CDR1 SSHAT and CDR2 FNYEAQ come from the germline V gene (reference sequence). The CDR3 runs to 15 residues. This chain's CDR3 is CASSLGQGGSETQYF. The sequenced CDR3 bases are TGTGCTAGCAGCTTAGGACAGGGGGGTTCAGAGACC.

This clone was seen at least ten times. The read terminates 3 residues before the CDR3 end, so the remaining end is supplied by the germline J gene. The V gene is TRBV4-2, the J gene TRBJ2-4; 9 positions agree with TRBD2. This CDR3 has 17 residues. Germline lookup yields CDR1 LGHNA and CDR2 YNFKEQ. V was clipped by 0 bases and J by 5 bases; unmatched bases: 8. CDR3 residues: CASSQEGLGGGENIQYF. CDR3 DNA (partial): TGTGCCAGCAGCCAAGAGGGACTTGGCGGGGGGGAAAACATT.

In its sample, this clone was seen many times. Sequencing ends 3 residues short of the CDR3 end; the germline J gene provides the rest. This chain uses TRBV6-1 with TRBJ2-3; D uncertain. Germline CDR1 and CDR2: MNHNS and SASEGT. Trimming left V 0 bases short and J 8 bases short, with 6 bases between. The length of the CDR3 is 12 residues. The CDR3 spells CASSEARATQYF. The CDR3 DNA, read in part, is TGTGCCAGCAGTGAAGCAAGGGCTACG.

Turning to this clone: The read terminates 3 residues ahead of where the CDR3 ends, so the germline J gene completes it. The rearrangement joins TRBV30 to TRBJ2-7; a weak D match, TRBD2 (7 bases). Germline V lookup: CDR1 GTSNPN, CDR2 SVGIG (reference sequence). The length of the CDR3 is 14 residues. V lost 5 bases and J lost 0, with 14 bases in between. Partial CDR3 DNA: TGTGCCTGGGCCAAGGGGGGGAGCTCCTACGAG. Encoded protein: CAWAKGGSSYE. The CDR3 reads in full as CAWAKGGSSYEQYF.

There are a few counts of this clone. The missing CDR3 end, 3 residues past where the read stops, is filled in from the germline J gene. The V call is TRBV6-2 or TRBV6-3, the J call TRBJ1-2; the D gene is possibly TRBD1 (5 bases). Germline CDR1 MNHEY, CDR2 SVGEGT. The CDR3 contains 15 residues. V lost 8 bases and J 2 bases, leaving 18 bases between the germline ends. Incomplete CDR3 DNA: TGTGCCAGCGGATCATACCGGGACTCCAACTATGGC. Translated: CASGSYRDSNYG. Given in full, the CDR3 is CASGSYRDSNYGYTF.

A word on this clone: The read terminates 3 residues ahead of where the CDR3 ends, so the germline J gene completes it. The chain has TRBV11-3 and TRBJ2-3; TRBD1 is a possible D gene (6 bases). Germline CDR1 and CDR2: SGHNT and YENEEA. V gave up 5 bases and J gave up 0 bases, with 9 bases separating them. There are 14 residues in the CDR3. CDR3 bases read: TGTGCCAGCAGCCCCGGGACAAGCACAGATACG. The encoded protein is CASSPGTSTDT. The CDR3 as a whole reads CASSPGTSTDTQYF.

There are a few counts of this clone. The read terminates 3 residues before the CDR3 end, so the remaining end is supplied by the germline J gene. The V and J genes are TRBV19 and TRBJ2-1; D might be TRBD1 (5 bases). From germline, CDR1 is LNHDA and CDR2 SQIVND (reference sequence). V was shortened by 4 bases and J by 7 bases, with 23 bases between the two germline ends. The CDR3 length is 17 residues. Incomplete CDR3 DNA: TGTGCCAGTAGTACACTGACCCACCAGGGATTAGAGAATGAG. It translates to CASSTLTHQGLENE. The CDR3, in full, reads CASSTLTHQGLENEQFF.

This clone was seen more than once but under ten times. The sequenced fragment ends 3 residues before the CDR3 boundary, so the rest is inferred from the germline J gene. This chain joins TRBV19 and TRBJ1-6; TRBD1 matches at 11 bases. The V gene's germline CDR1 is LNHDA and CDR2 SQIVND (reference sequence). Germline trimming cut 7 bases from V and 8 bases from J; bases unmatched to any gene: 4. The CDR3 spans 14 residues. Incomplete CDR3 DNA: TGTGCCAGTAAAAGGACAGGGGGCTATTCACCC. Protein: CASKRTGGYSP. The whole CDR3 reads CASKRTGGYSPLHF.

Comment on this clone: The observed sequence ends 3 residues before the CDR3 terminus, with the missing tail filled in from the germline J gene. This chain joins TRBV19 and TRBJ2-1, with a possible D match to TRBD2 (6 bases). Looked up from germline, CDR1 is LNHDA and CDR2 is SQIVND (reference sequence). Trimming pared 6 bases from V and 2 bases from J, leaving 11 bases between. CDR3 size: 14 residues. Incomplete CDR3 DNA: TGTGCCAGTAGGAGCGGGCGGACCTACAATGAG. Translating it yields CASRSGRTYNE. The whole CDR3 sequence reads CASRSGRTYNEQFF.

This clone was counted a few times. The CDR3 sequence: CASSQTGGNMNTEAFF. The covered CDR3 bases are TGTGCCAGCTCCCAGACAGGGGGTAACATGAACACTGAA. The J gene is TRBJ1-1, the V gene TRBV18; TRBD1 agrees at 9 bases. Sequencing ends 3 residues short of the CDR3 end; the germline J gene provides the rest. The V gene end was trimmed by 6 bases and the J gene end by 0 bases; junction bases not matched to a gene: 8. This CDR3 has 16 residues. Germline lookup yields CDR1 KGHSH and CDR2 LQKENI.

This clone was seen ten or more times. This CDR3 is CASSGGGPDTQYF. Partial CDR3 DNA: TGTGCCAGCAGCGGAGGGGGCCCAGATACG. The chain employs TRBV2 and TRBJ2-3; D perhaps matches TRBD1 (7 bases). The missing CDR3 end, 3 residues past where the read stops, is filled in from the germline J gene. The CDR3 runs to 13 residues. The germline gives CDR1 SNHLY, CDR2 FYNNEI. V was trimmed by 6 bases and J by 4 bases, leaving 11 bases between them.